Listed here are 10 T cell receptor beta chains from one sample, sequenced in a study of blood T cell repertoires in COVID-19. TCRdb keeps only in-frame clones here, not all; method: immunoSEQ multiplex PCR. The profile shows approximately 190,000 clones, 75% to 90% of them singletons. The specimen was peripheral blood. The receptors shown here come from a man in his 70s with active or convalescent COVID-19.

The chain couples TRBV7-2 to TRBJ2-5; D is perhaps TRBD2 (5 bases). V lost 1 base and J lost 0, with 9 bases in between. This CDR3 region has 15 residues. The V gene's germline CDR1 is SGHTA and CDR2 FQGNSA. The CDR3: CASSLVPGNQETQYF. The CDR3 bases are TGTGCCAGCAGCTTAGTTCCGGGGAACCAAGAGACCCAGTACTTC.

This rearrangement joins TRBV28 to TRBJ1-2; tentative D call: TRBD1 (6 bases). The length of the CDR3 is 14 residues. Trimming took 8 bases from V and 4 from J, leaving 17 bases between them. The V gene's germline CDR1 is MDHEN and CDR2 SYDVKM. The CDR3 protein is CASLRTGNTYGYTF. The CDR3 DNA reads as TGTGCCAGCCTAAGAACAGGGAACACCTATGGCTACACCTTC.

The CDR3 DNA sequence: TGTGCCAGCAGCTTGGAGCAATATGGCTACACCTTC. Translated: CASSLEQYGYTF. The V gene is TRBV5-6, the J gene TRBJ1-2; D uncertain. The CDR3 loop spans 12 amino acids. Trimming pared 0 bases from V and 5 bases from J, leaving 5 bases between. Germline CDR1 and CDR2: SGHDT and YYEEEE.

The chain joins TRBV24-1 to TRBJ2-2, with TRBD1 identical over 7 bases. The germline V gene encodes CDR1 KGHDR and CDR2 SFDVKD. This CDR3 is built from 16 residues. V was clipped by 1 base and J by 5 bases; unmatched bases: 6. As DNA, the CDR3 is TGTGCCACCAGTGATTTCCTTACAGGGGAAACCGGGGAGCTGTTTTTT. This codes for CATSDFLTGETGELFF.

This rearrangement joins TRBV23-1 to TRBJ2-7; 10 bases are a match to TRBD1. TRBV23-1 has ORF status, its function being uncertain. There are 16 residues in the CDR3. Unmatched junction bases numbered 5, after V lost 0 bases and J lost 3 bases. The DNA of the CDR3 is TGCGCCAGCAGTCAATCTCCCGGGGACAGGGGCTACGAGCAGTACTTC. Translated: CASSQSPGDRGYEQYF.

This clone was detected only once. V and J are TRBV19 and TRBJ2-5; D may be TRBD1 (5 bases). The CDR3 sequence is 14 residues long. The V gene lost 1 base and the J gene lost 5 bases, with 11 bases spanning the gap. Germline assignment: CDR1 LNHDA and CDR2 SQIVND (reference sequence). The DNA of the CDR3 is TGTGCCAGTAGTATAGCGAGACAGACGGAGACCCAGTACTTC. Translating gives CASSIARQTETQYF.

The chain uses TRBV30 and TRBJ1-5, with 9 bases aligning to TRBD1. V gave up 3 bases and J gave up 3 bases; unmatched junction bases: 6. The CDR3 sequence is 15 residues long. Germline-derived CDR1 and CDR2 are GTSNPN and SVGIG (reference sequence). In DNA form, the CDR3 reads TGTGCCTGGAGCCTTGGGACAGGGTACAATCAGCCCCAGCATTTT. As protein: CAWSLGTGYNQPQHF. The full variable domain, with the rest looked up from reference TRBV30 and TRBJ1-5, is SQTIHQWPATLVQPVGSPLSLECTVEGTSNPNLYWYRQAAGRGLQLLFYSVGIGQISSEVPQNLSASRPQDRQFILSSKKLLLSDSGFYLCAWSLGTGYNQPQHFGDGTRLSIL.

The rearrangement uses TRBV7-2 and TRBJ2-5; D is possibly TRBD2 (6 bases). In germline, CDR1 is SGHTA, CDR2 FQGNSA. V was cut by 1 base and J by 5 bases, with 20 bases left in between. CDR3 length: 17 residues. CDR3 residues: CASSLVRTRRGAETQYF. The CDR3 coding sequence is TGTGCCAGCAGCTTAGTCAGGACTCGGAGGGGTGCGGAGACCCAGTACTTC. Combining the CDR3 with reference TRBV7-2 and TRBJ2-5 gives the whole variable domain GAGVSQSPSNKVTEKGKDVELRCDPISGHTALYWYRQSLGQGLEFLIYFQGNSAPDKSGLPSDRFSAERTGGSVSTLTIQRTQQEDSAVYLCASSLVRTRRGAETQYFGPGTRLLVL.

The J gene is TRBJ1-5, the V gene TRBV30; unclear D gene. This CDR3 region has 13 residues. V was cut by 2 bases and J by 9 bases, with 14 bases left in between. Germline-derived CDR1 and CDR2 are GTSNPN and SVGIG (reference sequence). CDR3 sequence: CAWSWAVAGPQHF. The CDR3, as DNA: TGTGCCTGGAGTTGGGCAGTGGCCGGGCCCCAGCATTTT.

The CDR3 bases are TGTGCCAGCACTAAAGGGACAGCCTCCTACGAGCAGTACTTC. Its protein product is CASTKGTASYEQYF. The chain recombines TRBV6-6 with TRBJ2-7; 7 bases are shared with TRBD1. V gave up 7 bases and J gave up 0 bases; unmatched junction bases: 6. Per the germline V gene, CDR1 is MNHNY and CDR2 is SVGAGI (reference sequence). The CDR3 covers 14 residues.